Given below is one T cell receptor beta chain in context. This sample stems from a study of blood T cells in healthy people across ages. The authors ran a second PCR of about 7 to 11 cycles using a sample-barcoded 5' primer and a J-beta primer mix. TCRdb analysed the 5' RACE reads with MiXCR anew, one entry per CDR3 protein. Of 1.5 million or so distinct CDR3 sequences listed, roughly 40% are singletons. Between the trimmed V and J ends, which lost 6 bases and 2 bases, there was a span of 13 bases. Per the germline V gene, CDR1 is SGHVS and CDR2 is FNYEAQ. The CDR3 is made up of 14 amino acids. The TCR sequence derives from a woman younger than 35 in good health. Input material: blood. The chain employs TRBV7-6 and TRBJ2-5; D not certain. The CDR3, as DNA: TGTGCCAGCAGTTCGGCCCAGAGGCAAGAGACCCAGTACTTC. As protein: CASSSAQRQETQYF. The variable domain in full, with the rest retrieved from reference TRBV7-6 and TRBJ2-5, is GAGVSQSPRYKVTKRGQDVALRCDPISGHVSLYWYRQALGQGPEFLTYFNYEAQQDKSGLPNDRFSAERPEGSISTLTIQRTEQRDSAMYRCASSSAQRQETQYFGPGTRLLVL.